These T cell receptor beta chains were read from a single sample in a study of T cells in Graves' hyperthyroidism and ophthalmopathy. TCRdb fed the multiplex PCR reads into MiXCR, producing one record per CDR3 protein. The table records a few hundred thousand distinct CDR3 sequences, nearly 15% of them present only once. Sequenced: blood. The receptors come from a woman aged 45 to 65 with Graves' hyperthyroidism that later progressed to Graves' ophthalmopathy. The CDR3 runs from the conserved cysteine through the conserved F or W. A D gene is named only where the DNA matches it firmly. A row's size may be missing; if present it is once, few, many or a size class.

D gene | J gene | V gene | CDR3 length | clone size | CDR3 protein | CDR3 DNA
NA | TRBJ2-7 | TRBV12-3/TRBV12-4 | 12 | NA | CASSFGYVEQYF | TGTGCCAGCAGTTTCGGGTACGTCGAGCAGTACTTC
TRBD1 | TRBJ2-7 | TRBV18 | 16 | few | CASSPLDRGLTYEQYF | TGTGCCAGCTCACCATTGGACAGGGGGCTTACCTACGAGCAGTACTTC
NA | TRBJ1-4 | TRBV19 | 17 | NA | CASSIRHGVATNEKLFF | TGTGCCAGTAGTATCCGACATGGAGTTGCAACTAATGAAAAACTGTTTTTT
TRBD1 | TRBJ2-7 | TRBV28 | 15 | many | CASSSPGQGAYEQYF | TGTGCCAGCAGTTCCCCCGGACAGGGGGCCTACGAGCAGTACTTC
NA | TRBJ1-1 | TRBV28 | 14 | many | CASSPPTSNTEAFF | TGTGCCAGCAGTCCGCCCACGTCGAACACTGAAGCTTTCTTT
NA | TRBJ2-5 | TRBV28 | 15 | many | CASSLMAQFGETQYF | TGTGCCAGCAGTTTAATGGCCCAGTTCGGGGAGACCCAGTACTTC
NA | TRBJ1-2 | TRBV28 | 12 | NA | CASSFGHLRYTF | TGTGCCAGCAGCTTTGGGCACCTGCGATACACCTTC
NA | TRBJ2-7 | TRBV25-1 | 12 | many | CASSGGTHEQYF | TGTGCCAGCAGTGGGGGTACCCACGAGCAGTACTTC
NA | TRBJ2-2 | TRBV19 | 15 | many | CASSPSRGDTGELFF | TGTGCCAGTAGTCCGTCTAGGGGTGACACCGGGGAGCTGTTTTTT
NA | TRBJ2-4 | TRBV28 | 13 | many | CATGLVAKNIQYF | TGTGCCACCGGTCTAGTTGCCAAAAACATTCAGTACTTC
NA | TRBJ1-2 | TRBV28 | 15 | many | CASSLGGSSSQGYTF | TGTGCCAGCAGCCTAGGGGGATCAAGCAGTCAGGGCTACACCTTC
TRBD2 | TRBJ2-1 | TRBV29-1 | 17 | many | CSVATILGLAGEDEQFF | TGCAGCGTTGCTACAATCCTCGGACTAGCGGGAGAAGATGAGCAGTTCTTC
NA | TRBJ1-1 | TRBV4-1 | 14 | few | CASSQPREGTEAFF | TGCGCCAGCAGCCAACCCCGGGAGGGCACTGAAGCTTTCTTT
NA | TRBJ2-7 | TRBV13 | 14 | many | CASSFSIGVYEQYF | TGTGCCAGCAGCTTTTCGATCGGAGTCTACGAGCAGTACTTC
TRBD1 | TRBJ2-3 | TRBV20-1 | 13 | many | CSSEQGNTDTQYF | TGCAGCAGCGAACAGGGGAACACAGATACGCAGTATTTT
TRBD2 | TRBJ2-7 | TRBV6-1 | 15 | many | CASTPWGEGFYEQYF | TGTGCCAGCACCCCGTGGGGGGAGGGATTCTACGAGCAGTACTTC
NA | TRBJ1-2 | TRBV3-1 | 16 | few | CASSQGGSYTSYGYTF | TGTGCCAGCAGCCAAGGGGGTAGTTATACCTCCTATGGCTACACCTTC
TRBD2 | TRBJ2-1 | TRBV2 | 13 | many | CASGLAGGSEQFF | TGTGCCAGCGGCCTAGCGGGAGGCTCTGAGCAGTTCTTC
NA | TRBJ2-3 | TRBV30 | 14 | many | CAWSLRVSTDTQYF | TGTGCCTGGAGTTTGCGAGTTAGCACAGATACGCAGTATTTT
TRBD2 | TRBJ2-7 | TRBV28 | 14 | many | CASRRAGGQGEQYF | TGTGCCAGCAGGCGAGCGGGGGGCCAGGGGGAGCAGTACTTC
NA | TRBJ1-5 | TRBV28 | 14 | many | CASSSEISNQPLHF | TGTGCCAGCAGTTCAGAAATTAGCAATCAGCCCCTGCATTTT
NA | TRBJ1-2 | TRBV6-5 | 13 | NA | CASSSARSYGYTF | TGTGCCAGCAGTTCGGCCAGGAGCTATGGCTACACCTTC
NA | TRBJ2-3 | TRBV29-1 | 15 | few | CSVEVKGQSTDTQYF | TGCAGCGTTGAAGTCAAGGGGCAGTCGACAGATACGCAGTATTTT
NA | TRBJ2-1 | TRBV14 | 14 | many | CASSQSGVNNEQFF | TGTGCCAGCAGCCAATCCGGGGTGAACAATGAGCAGTTCTTC
TRBD2 | TRBJ2-5 | TRBV7-6 | 17 | few | CASSLLGRTSTSETQYF | TGTGCCAGCAGCTTATTGGGCCGGACTAGTACCTCGGAGACCCAGTACTTC
NA | TRBJ2-7 | TRBV20-1 | 12 | many | CSASDYSYEQYF | TGCAGTGCTAGCGACTACTCCTACGAGCAGTACTTC
NA | TRBJ1-2 | TRBV2 | 13 | many | CASSETQGWGYTF | TGTGCCAGCAGTGAAACCCAGGGTTGGGGCTACACCTTC
NA | TRBJ2-3 | TRBV19 | 16 | once | CASSMRRQGGADTQYF | TGTGCCAGTAGTATGAGGAGGCAGGGTGGGGCGGATACGCAGTATTTT
NA | TRBJ1-1 | TRBV11-3 | 12 | many | CASSQGNTEAFF | TGTGCCAGCAGCCAAGGGAACACTGAAGCTTTCTTT
NA | TRBJ2-1 | TRBV2 | 15 | many | CASQALGNPYNEQFF | TGTGCCAGCCAGGCCCTGGGAAACCCCTACAATGAGCAGTTCTTC
NA | TRBJ1-5 | TRBV30 | 15 | many | CAWSVRGLLNQPQHF | TGTGCCTGGAGTGTAAGGGGACTTCTCAATCAGCCCCAGCATTTT
NA | TRBJ1-4 | TRBV6-1 | 14 | NA | CASSDSATNEKLFF | TGTGCCAGCAGTGACAGTGCAACTAATGAAAAACTGTTTTTT
TRBD2 | TRBJ2-7 | TRBV27 | 15 | many | CASKAGRLSSYEQYF | TGTGCCAGCAAAGCGGGACGCCTGAGCTCCTACGAGCAGTACTTC
TRBD1 | TRBJ1-5 | TRBV28 | 16 | NA | CASSLWQGAGSQPQHF | TGTGCCAGCAGTTTATGGCAGGGGGCAGGAAGTCAGCCCCAGCATTTT
NA | TRBJ2-5 | TRBV3-1 | 13 | many | CASSQTRVETQYF | TGTGCCAGCAGCCAAACCCGGGTGGAGACCCAGTACTTC
NA | TRBJ1-4 | TRBV30 | 12 | many | CAWSVRDEKLFF | TGTGCCTGGAGTGTACGAGACGAAAAACTGTTTTTT
NA | TRBJ2-2 | TRBV14 | 13 | many | CASSLLHTGELFF | TGTGCCAGCAGCCTCCTTCACACCGGGGAGCTGTTTTTT
TRBD2 | TRBJ2-7 | TRBV6-2/TRBV6-3 | 17 | NA | CASSPTRGLAGTYEQYF | TGTGCCAGCAGTCCTACCCGAGGACTAGCGGGAACCTACGAGCAGTACTTC
TRBD2 | TRBJ2-7 | TRBV9 | 18 | few | CASSVVGLAGGWSYEQYF | TGTGCCAGCAGCGTAGTCGGGCTAGCGGGAGGATGGTCCTACGAGCAGTACTTC